This T cell receptor delta chain is drawn from a study of γδ T cells in repeated Plasmodium falciparum infection. Study context: Age- and gender-matched Australian children served as comparison for malaria-exposed Malian children. Samples were taken at baseline, before some infections, and 21 days after each. Four controlled malaria infections with P. falciparum NF54 spanned 644 days.

Bulk repertoires came from Vgamma9/Vdelta2+ or Vdelta2-negative gammadelta T cells flow-sorted from PBMC. Concerning this clone: Its specificity is not known. TCRdb records a much larger clone's protein for this DNA, with a difference at residue 14 that likely arises from a read error; the protein given is the translation of the DNA.

TCRdb processed the multiplex PCR reads again with the CATT caller. There are tens of thousands of delta-chain clones in the sample; 0.95% to 1% occur only once, and just under 10% lies in the top ten. Notes on the study in general: Over time and infection, Vgamma9/Vdelta2+ repertoires remained highly stable and polyclonal.

Germline V gene data show CDR1 as GEAIGNYY and CDR2 as EKD. The CDR3 is 15 amino acids. The sequence derives from a pool of human donors (malaria-infected and uninfected, not separated). The sample consisted of gamma-delta T cells from blood. The V gene call is TRDV2, and the J gene call is absent; TRDD3, the table's D call, lacks a check against the DNA. This CDR3 is CACDCVAGDWGKLTF. The CDR3 DNA sequence: TGTGCCTGTGATTGCGTGGCGGGAGACTGGGGCAAACTCACCTTT.